This TCR beta chain emerged from a study of beta chain features in type 1 diabetes (dated 2018 in TCRdb). Regarding the research as a whole: Mean age, gender distribution, total cell number and subset yield were not different between patients and healthy donors. The study compared TCRB repertoires of sorted circulating CD4+ T cell subsets between recently diagnosed type 1 diabetes patients and matched healthy donors. A total of just under 110,000,000 sorted cells were examined across all samples, and RNA yield correlated strongly with the number of cells per subset. Naive and central memory subsets were obtained from all 28 donors, but regulatory and stem cell-like memory subsets were isolated from only 8 patients and 8 healthy donors.

Broad study findings and their caveats: Type 1 diabetes patients showed a moderate but significant shortening of TCRB CDR3 length in all four CD4+ subsets. The naive, central memory and regulatory TCRB repertoires appeared to resemble one another more closely among patients than among healthy donors. PCR might favor shorter templates, but patient and control samples were amplified and corrected together, so any skew would affect both groups equally. At VDJ recombination sites, type 1 diabetes patients had fewer insertions and more deleted nucleotides, which implies abnormalities in thymic rearrangement. Because cDNA was sequenced instead of genomic DNA, highly expressing activated cells could be over-represented, though the groups showed no difference in activation or CD3 levels. Only small numbers of individuals were included in the HLA sub-analyses, which left unresolved whether HLA type had any influence on TCRB rearrangement.

Counted from cysteine to phenylalanine, this CDR3 has 15 amino acids. Just the 45-base CDR3 DNA is kept, in frame starting at base 1. Reading the germline V gene (reference sequence) gives CDR1 SSHAT and CDR2 FNYEAQ. All of the isolated RNA was reverse transcribed with the High Capacity cDNA Reverse Transcription Kit, so expressed TCRB transcripts were sequenced. Deep immunoSEQ sequencing was performed on naive, central memory and regulatory T cell samples, with an average of roughly 3.5 million total reads per sample. Sorted cells were lysed in RLT buffer and RNA was extracted with DNase-treated RNeasy Micro or Mini kits, depending on cell number. Each cell subset was processed on its own to prevent cross-contamination, while patient and healthy donor samples were processed together. The immunoSEQ multiplex PCR was used to amplify TCRB sequences from cDNA, yielding 87-bp fragments that span the CDR3 region. The amplicons were sequenced using the Illumina HiSeq platform. On the authors' methods: Synthetic template baselines were used to correct PCR bias computationally, reads within Hamming distance 2 were collapsed together, and singletons that could not be merged were discarded. Reads were aligned against IMGT so that V, D and J genes, CDR3 length and insertions or deletions at six rearrangement sites could be assigned. Within each subset, clonotype counts were normalized to the number of sorted cells before true diversity and Gini coefficients were calculated with the tcR R package. Repertoire sharing was quantified using the overlap coefficient calculated on TCRB nucleotide sequences. In its TCRdb copy, this immuneACCESS table keeps in-frame sequences only and misses some clones. Where compared with another copy, unresolved V genes explain less than half of these, and the others have no known cause. V and J calls and clone size are given by that table; D and trimming were obtained from the DNA. Counted in this sample were 120,000 to 150,000 clones; 13% of them appeared once. 1.3% of the sample comes from the top ten.

From each donor, a single peripheral blood sample of around 0.12 L on average was drawn into heparinised tubes. Using a panel that included CD45RO, CCR7, CD25, CD127, CD95 and CD27, naive, central memory, regulatory and stem cell-like memory CD4+ T cells were sorted on a BD FACSAria II. Every sorted population had a purity above 98%. PBMCs were isolated immediately by Lymphoprep density gradient centrifugation and stained directly without culture. So that batch effects would be minimized, each experiment stained and sorted samples in pairs, pairing one healthy donor with one patient. Of note for this clone: It lacks a known antigen. One junction end disagrees with the germline gene, perhaps due to a read error.

The chain couples TRBV7-7 to TRBJ2-5, and 9 bases in between align with TRBD2. Sequencing input: central memory CD4+ T cells from blood. This sequence was found in a man aged 18 to 29 with type 1 diabetes. CDR3 reads: CASSSSGGLEETQYF. The base sequence is TGTGCTAGCAGCAGCAGCGGGGGGCTTGAAGAGACCCAGTACTTC. This CDR3, with the reference TRBV7-7 and TRBJ2-5 proteins standing in past its ends, gives the full variable domain GAGVSQSPRYKVTKRGQDVTLRCDPISSHATLYWYQQALGQGPEFLTYFNYEAQPDKSGLPSDRFSAERPEGSISTLTIQRTEQRDSAMYRCASSSSGGLEETQYFGPGTRLLVL.